Below are 10 T cell receptor beta chains sequenced from a single sample in a study of blood T cell repertoires in COVID-19. The repertoire was sequenced with immunoSEQ multiplex PCR; TCRdb's copy has only in-frame clones and lacks some. The sample contains approximately 170,000 clones, more than 70% of which appear only once. Sequences were obtained from peripheral blood. These receptor sequences come from a woman of 80 years or more with active or convalescent COVID-19.

This clone was observed once. The chain is built from TRBV5-1 and TRBJ2-2; 8 positions agree with TRBD2. The CDR3 sequence is 15 residues long. The V gene's germline CDR1 is SGHRS and CDR2 YFSETQ. The junction had 10 bases not matched to a gene; V was cut back by 7 bases and J by 5 bases. CDR3 protein: CASLPGSGNTGELFF. CDR3 DNA: TGCGCCAGCCTCCCGGGTAGCGGGAATACCGGGGAGCTGTTTTTT.

This chain joins TRBV27 and TRBJ1-6; 8 bases match TRBD1. After removal of 10 bases from V and 2 bases from J, the junction contained 7 bases not matched to a gene. This CDR3 has 15 residues. Per the germline V gene, CDR1 is MNHEY and CDR2 is SMNVEV (reference sequence). The chain's CDR3 is CATGDRGAYNSPLHF. The CDR3, as DNA: TGTGCCACCGGAGACAGGGGCGCCTATAATTCACCCCTCCACTTT.

The V and J genes are TRBV14 and TRBJ2-1, with D perhaps matching TRBD2 (6 bases). The germline V gene has CDR1 SGHDN and CDR2 FVKESK. The CDR3 sequence is 14 residues long. The ends were cut back, 4 bases at V and 10 bases at J, with 17 bases in the middle. CDR3 amino acids: CASSRGSGYREQFF. The CDR3 DNA follows: TGTGCCAGCAGCCGGGGTAGCGGCTACAGAGAGCAGTTCTTC.

The chain has TRBV20-1 and TRBJ1-2; 8 nucleotides line up with TRBD1. Trimming removed 3 bases from V and 0 bases from J; junction bases left unmatched: 15. The CDR3 totals 18 residues. CDR1 DFQATT and CDR2 SNEGSKA come from the germline V gene (reference sequence). CDR3 nucleotides: TGCAGTGCTAGTCTCCCCCCGGACAGGGTGAGGCCTAACTATGGCTACACCTTC. Encoded protein: CSASLPPDRVRPNYGYTF.

The chain carries TRBV19 and TRBJ2-2; TRBD2 matches 15 bases. The CDR3 has 18 residues. From germline, CDR1 is LNHDA and CDR2 SQIVND (reference sequence). V lost 5 bases to trimming and J lost 4 bases; unmatched junction nucleotides: 8. CDR3 in DNA: TGTGCCAGTAGTCGAGGACTAGCGGGAGGGCCAAGCACCGGGGAGCTGTTTTTT. This encodes CASSRGLAGGPSTGELFF.

The chain couples TRBV28 to TRBJ2-7; D is possibly TRBD1 (6 bases). Between the trimmed V and J ends, which lost 2 bases and 2 bases, there was a span of 10 bases. The CDR3 length is 14 residues. Germline V CDR1 and CDR2: MDHEN, SYDVKM. CDR3 amino acids: CASSLQGFPYEQYF. The CDR3 coding sequence is TGTGCCAGCAGTTTACAGGGGTTCCCCTACGAGCAGTACTTC.

This rearrangement joins TRBV6-1 to TRBJ2-1, with 8 bases that match TRBD1. The V segment lost 2 bases and the J segment 9 bases; nucleotides outside the gene matches: 6. Germline lookup yields CDR1 MNHNS and CDR2 SASEGT. The CDR3 sequence is 14 residues long. CDR3 nucleotide sequence: TGTGCCAGCAGTGAATTGGGACAGGTCCTTGAGCAGTTCTTC. Translation gives CASSELGQVLEQFF.

The chain has TRBV5-6 and TRBJ1-1; 11 bases are shared with TRBD1. V shed 5 bases and J 5 bases; nucleotides not matched to a gene: 2. CDR3 size: 13 residues. From germline, CDR1 is SGHDT and CDR2 YYEEEE. The CDR3 sequence: CASRDRGRTEAFF. CDR3 sequence (DNA): TGTGCCAGCAGGGACAGGGGGCGGACTGAAGCTTTCTTT. Supplemented by reference TRBV5-6 and TRBJ1-1, the full variable domain reads DAGVTQSPTHLIKTRGQQVTLRCSPKSGHDTVSWYQQALGQGPQFIFQYYEEEERQRGNFPDRFSGHQFPNYSSELNVNALLLGDSALYLCASRDRGRTEAFFGQGTRLTVV.

The CDR3 sequence is CASSVEVGQAGGNTIYF. The CDR3 DNA sequence: TGTGCCAGCAGCGTAGAGGTGGGGCAAGCAGGTGGAAACACCATATATTTT. This chain links TRBV9 with TRBJ1-3; D might be TRBD1 (5 bases). The germline gives CDR1 SGDLS, CDR2 YYNGEE. V dropped 0 bases and J dropped 3 bases, with 16 bases sitting between them. The CDR3 extends over 17 amino acids.

This rearrangement joins TRBV4-1 to TRBJ2-3; 15 bases agree with TRBD2. CDR3 length: 19 amino acids. Germline V gene lookup returns CDR1 MGHRA and CDR2 YSYEKL. Trimming removed 4 bases from V and 2 bases from J; junction bases left unmatched: 10. CDR3 coding DNA: TGCGCCAGCAGCCGAAGGACTAGCGGGAGGGCCGCGAACACAGATACGCAGTATTTT. This gives the protein CASSRRTSGRAANTDTQYF.